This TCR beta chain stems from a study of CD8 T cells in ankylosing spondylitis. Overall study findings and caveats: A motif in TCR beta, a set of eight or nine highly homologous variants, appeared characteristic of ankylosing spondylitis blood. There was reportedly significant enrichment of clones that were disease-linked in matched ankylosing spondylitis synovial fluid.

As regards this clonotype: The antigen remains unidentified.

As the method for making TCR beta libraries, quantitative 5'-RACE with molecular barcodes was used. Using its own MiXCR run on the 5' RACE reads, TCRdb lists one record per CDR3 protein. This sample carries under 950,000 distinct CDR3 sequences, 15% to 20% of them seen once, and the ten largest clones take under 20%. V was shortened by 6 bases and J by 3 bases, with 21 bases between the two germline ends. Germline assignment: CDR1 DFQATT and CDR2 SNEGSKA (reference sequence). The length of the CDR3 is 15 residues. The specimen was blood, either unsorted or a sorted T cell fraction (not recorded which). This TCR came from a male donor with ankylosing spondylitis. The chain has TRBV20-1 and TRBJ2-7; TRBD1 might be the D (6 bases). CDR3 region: CSAQMTEQGFYEQYF. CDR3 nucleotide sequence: TGCAGTGCCCAGATGACGGAACAGGGATTCTACGAGCAGTACTTC.